The 15 T cell receptor beta chains reported below all come from one sample, sequenced in a study of T-cell memory formation after mild COVID-19. TCRdb reanalysed the 5' RACE reads using MiXCR and keeps one entry per CDR3 protein. The data show approximately 190,000 distinct CDR3 sequences, around 17% seen once. The sample consisted of PBMCs or a T cell subset sorted from them (not recorded which). The receptor set was obtained from an adult woman who had mild COVID-19 (a few samples of this study predate the infection). Cell type and time point are not known.

This clonotype came up a few times. The V and J genes are TRBV15 and TRBJ2-5; D call uncertain. This CDR3 spans 14 amino acids. The ends were cut back, 0 bases at V and 1 base at J, with 6 bases in the middle. CDR1 and CDR2 (germline): LNHNV, YYDKDF (reference sequence). The CDR3 sequence: CATSRDLVQETQYF. In DNA, the CDR3 is TGTGCCACCAGCAGAGACCTGGTCCAAGAGACCCAGTACTTC. Using reference TRBV15 and TRBJ2-5 for the parts outside the CDR3, the full variable domain is DAMVIQNPRYQVTQFGKPVTLSCSQTLNHNVMYWYQQKSSQAPKLLFHYYDKDFNNEADTPDNFQSRRPNTSFCFLDIRSPGLGDTAMYLCATSRDLVQETQYFGPGTRLLVL.

This clonotype was counted between two and nine times. The rearrangement uses TRBV4-2 and TRBJ2-3, with TRBD2 matching 8 bases. Trimming at V came to 0 bases and at J to 4 bases, leaving 6 bases not matched to a gene. The germline CDR1 and CDR2 sequences are LGHNA and YNFKEQ. CDR3 size: 16 residues. The CDR3 DNA follows: TGTGCCAGCAGCCAAGATGCGGGGGGCGGGGCAGATACGCAGTATTTT. This encodes CASSQDAGGGADTQYF.

The rearrangement joins TRBV5-1 to TRBJ2-3, with TRBD2 identical over 9 bases. The CDR3 length is 15 residues. V shed 4 bases and J 3 bases; nucleotides not matched to a gene: 6. Looked up from germline, CDR1 is SGHRS and CDR2 is YFSETQ. The CDR3 sequence: CASSSALAGTDTQYF. As DNA, the CDR3 is TGCGCCAGCAGCAGCGCCCTAGCGGGGACAGATACGCAGTATTTT.

This clonotype was recorded a few times. The chain has TRBV29-1 and TRBJ2-5; 8 bases map to TRBD1. The CDR3 runs 14 residues. V was clipped by 6 bases and J by 5 bases; unmatched bases: 11. CDR1 is SQVTM and CDR2 is ANQGSEA in the germline V gene. In DNA form, the CDR3 reads TGCAGCGTGAAGGGTCAGGGGGCTCGGGAGACCCAGTACTTC. Protein: CSVKGQGARETQYF.

The chain carries TRBV20-1 and TRBJ1-2; D remains unclear. Germline V gene data show CDR1 as DFQATT and CDR2 as SNEGSKA (reference sequence). The CDR3 has 12 residues. Trimming stripped 5 bases from V and 4 bases from J, with 11 bases between. CDR3 region: CSAVEIPYGYTF. Written as DNA, the CDR3 is TGCAGTGCTGTTGAGATTCCCTATGGCTACACCTTC.

The table lists this clonotype with a few counts. This rearrangement joins TRBV20-1 to TRBJ2-5, with TRBD2 as a possible D gene (7 bases). The CDR3 length is 13 residues. The germline CDR1 and CDR2 sequences are DFQATT and SNEGSKA (reference sequence). The V end was cut by 8 bases, the J end by 1 base, with 14 bases between. Written as DNA, the CDR3 is TGCAGTTCGTCCGGGGGGCCCCAAGAGACCCAGTACTTC. Amino acid sequence: CSSSGGPQETQYF.

The V and J genes are TRBV10-3 and TRBJ1-1; 9 bases align to TRBD1. The V and J ends lost 7 bases and 2 bases, in that order; junction bases with no gene match: 5. This CDR3 is built from 14 residues. Germline V lookup: CDR1 ENHRY, CDR2 SYGVKD. As DNA, the CDR3 is TGTGCCATCACCCGGGACAGGGATAACACTGAAGCTTTCTTT. This codes for CAITRDRDNTEAFF.

This clonotype has a count of ten or more. The chain carries TRBV7-2 and TRBJ2-1; 8 bases line up with TRBD2. In germline, CDR1 is SGHTA, CDR2 FQGNSA. The CDR3 loop spans 14 amino acids. V lost 5 bases to trimming and J lost 6 bases; unmatched junction nucleotides: 6. CDR3 nucleotides: TGTGCCAGCAGCCCAAGCGGGAGTATCAATGAGCAGTTCTTC. Translation: CASSPSGSINEQFF.

This clonotype came up a few times. This chain uses TRBV6-5 with TRBJ1-6; tentatively, D is TRBD1 (6 bases). The germline V gene has CDR1 MNHEY and CDR2 SVGAGI. Trimming stripped 8 bases from V and 9 bases from J, with 17 bases between. The CDR3 length is 14 residues. In nucleotides, the CDR3 is TGTGCCAGCGGCCTACAGGGTCGCGGTTCACCCCTCCACTTT. Translated: CASGLQGRGSPLHF.

This clonotype was seen only a few times. The chain links TRBV4-1 to TRBJ2-5; the D is unclear. Germline CDR1 and CDR2: MGHRA and YSYEKL. V gave up 4 bases and J gave up 4 bases, with 10 bases separating them. The CDR3 runs 13 residues. The DNA of the CDR3 is TGCGCCAGCAGCCCGACCGCCTTAGAGACCCAGTACTTC. Amino acid sequence: CASSPTALETQYF.

V is TRBV4-3 and J is TRBJ2-3; D gene uncertain. There are 15 residues in the CDR3. The germline CDR1 and CDR2 sequences are LGHNA and YSLEER. Between the trimmed V and J ends, which lost 4 bases and 0 bases, there was a span of 11 bases. The CDR3, as DNA: TGCGCCAGCAGCCGCTCCGGAGCGAGCACAGATACGCAGTATTTT. It yields the protein CASSRSGASTDTQYF.

The V and J genes are TRBV5-1 and TRBJ2-6; D is unresolved. Germline loops: CDR1 SGHRS, CDR2 YFSETQ. The CDR3 is 15 residues long. V was cut by 0 bases and J by 4 bases, with 8 bases left in between. CDR3 sequence reads: CASSLGATGANVLTF. CDR3 nucleotides: TGCGCCAGCAGCTTGGGGGCGACGGGGGCCAACGTCCTGACTTTC. Drawing the rest from reference TRBV5-1 and TRBJ2-6, the complete variable domain is KAGVTQTPRYLIKTRGQQVTLSCSPISGHRSVSWYQQTPGQGLQFLFEYFSETQRNKGNFPGRFSGRQFSNSRSEMNVSTLELGDSALYLCASSLGATGANVLTFGAGSRLTVL.

The CDR3, as DNA: TGTGCCAGCACCCCAGCGGGGGGCTACCGGGGAGCAGACTACGAGCAGTACTTC. As protein: CASTPAGGYRGADYEQYF. The chain is built from TRBV21-1 and TRBJ2-7; the listed D gene, TRBD2, was not tested against the DNA. TRBV21-1 is recorded as a pseudogene. The CDR3 sequence is 18 residues long.

The V and J genes are TRBV4-2 and TRBJ2-2; 8 bases match TRBD1. Trimming cost V 1 base and J 5 bases; bases outside gene matches: 3. This CDR3 has 15 amino acids. Germline CDR1 LGHNA, CDR2 YNFKEQ. CDR3 sequence reads: CASSQVDRGTGELFF. CDR3 nucleotide sequence: TGTGCCAGCAGCCAAGTCGACAGGGGTACCGGGGAGCTGTTTTTT.

This chain uses TRBV6-1 with TRBJ1-6; TRBD1 might be the D (6 bases). This CDR3 has 18 residues. Germline V lookup: CDR1 MNHNS, CDR2 SASEGT. Trimming took off 7 bases at V and 2 bases at J, with 21 bases between the two ends. The CDR3 sequence is CASIRTQGIVTYNSPLHF. Written as DNA, the CDR3 is TGTGCCAGCATCCGAACTCAGGGGATTGTAACCTATAATTCACCCCTCCACTTT.